The entry below describes one TCR beta chain. This entry comes from a study of blood T cell repertoires in COVID-19. The overall study: The United States, Italy and Spain were the sources of the acute and convalescent COVID-19 samples. Sample material is recorded as cDNA or gDNA derived from T cells, B-cell-depleted T cells, or PBMCs.

How the authors handled the data: How many nucleated cells were present was estimated from reference gene primer amplification. Some clones are missing from TCRdb's copy, which holds only in-frame ones; the method was immunoSEQ multiplex PCR. The D gene and trimming were derived from the DNA, and the V and J assignments and clone size from that table. The sample carries 200,000 to 250,000 clones, about four fifths recorded once. V trimming: 4 bases; J trimming: 8 bases; junction bases outside the gene matches: 10. Germline-derived CDR1 and CDR2 are SGHRS and YFSETQ. This CDR3 region has 15 residues. The rearrangement joins TRBV5-1 to TRBJ1-4; 8 bases agree with TRBD1. The sample was peripheral blood. The clonotype was recovered from a man aged 25 to 40 who had recovered from COVID-19. The CDR3 sequence: CASSTAQGAREKLFF. The CDR3 DNA is TGCGCCAGCAGCACGGCGCAGGGGGCGCGGGAAAAACTGTTTTTT.